These 19 T cell receptor beta chains were sequenced from one sample in a study of OX40 agonist ivuxolimab in advanced cancers. The protocol was immunoSEQ multiplex PCR, while the TCRdb copy is restricted to in-frame clones and leaves out a portion. Of 45,000 to 65,000 clones listed, almost 90% were seen once; the top ten hold under 8%. The specimen was CD4+ or CD8+ T cells sorted from blood, collected in a trial of the OX40 agonist ivuxolimab. The receptors shown here come from an adult with an advanced solid tumor such as melanoma, head and neck, liver or kidney cancer.

The V call is TRBV6-5, the J call TRBJ2-3, with a tentative D call TRBD2 (5 bases). The V gene's germline CDR1 is MNHEY and CDR2 SVGAGI. The CDR3 is 14 residues long. V lost 4 bases, J lost 4 bases, and 12 bases lay in between. CDR3 coding DNA: TGTGCCAGCAGTTCTGCGATGAGGGCAGATACGCAGTATTTT. Translation gives CASSSAMRADTQYF.

The DNA of the CDR3 is TGTGCTAGTGGTTTAAACACCATATATTTT. Protein: CASGLNTIYF. This chain connects TRBV12-5 to TRBJ1-3, with D unresolved. CDR3 length equals 10 residues. Per the germline V gene, CDR1 is LGHNT and CDR2 is FRNRAP. Trimming cost V 3 bases and J 6 bases, with 0 bases left between them.

The chain employs TRBV7-2 and TRBJ2-5; 8 bases align to TRBD1. The V gene's germline CDR1 is SGHTA and CDR2 FQGNSA. This CDR3 comprises 15 residues. Germline trimming cut 4 bases from V and 5 bases from J; bases unmatched to any gene: 9. The CDR3: CASSYQGARGETQYF. The CDR3 bases are TGTGCCAGCAGCTATCAGGGGGCGAGGGGGGAGACCCAGTACTTC. The variable domain in full, completed from reference TRBV7-2 and TRBJ2-5, reads GAGVSQSPSNKVTEKGKDVELRCDPISGHTALYWYRQSLGQGLEFLIYFQGNSAPDKSGLPSDRFSAERTGGSVSTLTIQRTQQEDSAVYLCASSYQGARGETQYFGPGTRLLVL.

The V gene is TRBV7-2, the J gene TRBJ2-5; TRBD2 might be the D (6 bases). This CDR3 has 14 residues. The germline V gene encodes CDR1 SGHTA and CDR2 FQGNSA. Trimming cost V 5 bases and J 7 bases, with 17 bases left between them. The CDR3 DNA reads TGTGCCAGCAGCACCTGGGCGCGGGGAGGGACCCAGTACTTC. As protein: CASSTWARGGTQYF. The full variable domain, completed using reference TRBV7-2 and TRBJ2-5, is GAGVSQSPSNKVTEKGKDVELRCDPISGHTALYWYRQSLGQGLEFLIYFQGNSAPDKSGLPSDRFSAERTGGSVSTLTIQRTQQEDSAVYLCASSTWARGGTQYFGPGTRLLVL.

The genes are TRBV11-2 and TRBJ2-2; TRBD2 agrees at 8 bases. The V gene's germline CDR1 is SGHAT and CDR2 FQNNGV. The CDR3 contains 14 residues. V lost 4 bases and J lost 7; bases outside the gene matches: 5. CDR3 region: CASSWTSSSGELFF. As DNA, the CDR3 is TGTGCCAGCAGCTGGACTAGCTCTAGCGGGGAGCTGTTTTTT.

The chain joins TRBV9 to TRBJ2-3, with no clear D. V dropped 2 bases and J dropped 0 bases, with 4 bases sitting between them. CDR3 length: 13 residues. Per the germline V gene, CDR1 is SGDLS and CDR2 is YYNGEE. The CDR3 DNA reads TGTGCCAGCAGCGTGGGTAGCACAGATACGCAGTATTTT. Its translation is CASSVGSTDTQYF.

The chain employs TRBV19 and TRBJ2-1, with D perhaps TRBD1 (5 bases). Trimming pared 3 bases from V and 12 bases from J, leaving 15 bases between. CDR1 is LNHDA and CDR2 is SQIVND in the germline V gene (reference sequence). The CDR3 spans 13 residues. CDR3 sequence (DNA): TGTGCCAGTAGTATCAGGGCCCAGGGCGGGCAGTTCTTC. It yields the protein CASSIRAQGGQFF. The full variable domain, in which reference TRBV19 and TRBJ2-1 provide the parts outside the CDR3, is DGGITQSPKYLFRKEGQNVTLSCEQNLNHDAMYWYRQDPGQGLRLIYYSQIVNDFQKGDIAEGYSVSREKKESFPLTVTSAQKNPTAFYLCASSIRAQGGQFFGPGTRLTVL.

Worth noting for this clone: The same CDR3 can be traced to other DNA sequences in this sample. CDR3 sequence: CATSRGQSNQPQHF. As DNA, the CDR3 is TGTGCCACCAGCCGGGGACAGAGCAATCAGCCCCAGCATTTT. This sequence joins TRBV15 and TRBJ1-5; 7 bases are a match to TRBD1. V dropped 5 bases and J dropped 1; count of bases not matched to a gene: 2. Germline assignment: CDR1 LNHNV and CDR2 YYDKDF (reference sequence). The CDR3 runs to 14 residues.

The J gene is TRBJ2-2, the V gene TRBV28, with 7 bases that match TRBD2. Germline V CDR1 and CDR2: MDHEN, SYDVKM. Losses at the gene ends were 6 bases for V and 1 base for J; bases not matched to a gene: 11. This CDR3 has 17 amino acids. The CDR3 coding sequence is TGTGCCAGCAGGTGGACTAGTCGGACGAAGAACACCGGGGAGCTGTTTTTT. This gives the protein CASRWTSRTKNTGELFF. The full variable domain, its missing parts supplied by reference TRBV28 and TRBJ2-2, is DVKVTQSSRYLVKRTGEKVFLECVQDMDHENMFWYRQDPGLGLRLIYFSYDVKMKEKGDIPEGYSVSREKKERFSLILESASTNQTSMYLCASRWTSRTKNTGELFFGEGSRLTVL.

The CDR3 protein is CAISEWGTHGYTF. The DNA of the CDR3 is TGTGCCATCAGTGAGTGGGGGACTCATGGCTACACCTTC. This chain joins TRBV10-3 and TRBJ1-2; D possibly corresponds to TRBD1 (5 bases). CDR1 is ENHRY and CDR2 is SYGVKD in the germline V gene. The V gene lost 1 base and the J gene lost 6 bases, with 9 bases spanning the gap. The CDR3 sequence is 13 residues long.

V usage is TRBV19 and J usage is TRBJ2-3; the D gene is possibly TRBD2 (5 bases). The ends were cut back, 3 bases at V and 4 bases at J, with 14 bases in the middle. The germline V gene has CDR1 LNHDA and CDR2 SQIVND (reference sequence). The CDR3 loop spans 15 amino acids. The CDR3 DNA reads as TGTGCCAGTAGTATGAGGGTAGCTATCCCAGATACGCAGTATTTT. This gives the protein CASSMRVAIPDTQYF. Together with reference TRBV19 and TRBJ2-3, the CDR3 gives the full variable domain: DGGITQSPKYLFRKEGQNVTLSCEQNLNHDAMYWYRQDPGQGLRLIYYSQIVNDFQKGDIAEGYSVSREKKESFPLTVTSAQKNPTAFYLCASSMRVAIPDTQYFGPGTRLTVL.

About this clone itself: Other nucleotide sequences in the sample specify the same CDR3. The chain links TRBV29-1 to TRBJ2-1; TRBD2 matches 7 bases. Looked up from germline, CDR1 is SQVTM and CDR2 is ANQGSEA. After removal of 3 bases from V and 4 bases from J, the junction contained 6 bases not matched to a gene. The CDR3 contains 14 residues. CDR3: CSVDASGVYNEQFF. The CDR3 DNA reads TGCAGCGTTGATGCTAGCGGAGTTTACAATGAGCAGTTCTTC.

This clone was detected only a few times. The chain is built from TRBV28 and TRBJ2-5; 10 bases line up with TRBD1. J lost 0 bases, V lost 10 bases, and 2 bases had no gene match. The germline CDR1 and CDR2 sequences are MDHEN and SYDVKM. CDR3 size: 13 residues. CDR3 loop: CATDRGYQETQYF. The CDR3 DNA reads as TGTGCCACGGACAGGGGGTACCAAGAGACCCAGTACTTC.

This clone was counted only a few times. The chain joins TRBV30 to TRBJ2-7; the D gene is possibly TRBD1 (6 bases). V gave up 2 bases and J gave up 4 bases, with 18 bases separating them. There are 15 residues in the CDR3. Germline V gene lookup returns CDR1 GTSNPN and CDR2 SVGIG (reference sequence). CDR3 sequence (DNA): TGTGCCTGGAGTCGGGGCAGGGGTTTGATTTACGAGCAGTACTTC. Protein sequence: CAWSRGRGLIYEQYF.

The V gene is TRBV11-2, the J gene TRBJ2-1; tentative D call: TRBD1 (5 bases). The germline gives CDR1 SGHAT, CDR2 FQNNGV. This CDR3 region has 12 residues. Trimming took 3 bases from V and 9 from J, leaving 9 bases between them. CDR3 sequence: CASSLQGLEQFF. DNA for the CDR3: TGTGCCAGCAGCTTGCAGGGTCTTGAGCAGTTCTTC. The full variable domain, in which reference TRBV11-2 and TRBJ2-1 provide the parts outside the CDR3, is EAGVAQSPRYKIIEKRQSVAFWCNPISGHATLYWYQQILGQGPKLLIQFQNNGVVDDSQLPKDRFSAERLKGVDSTLKIQPAKLEDSAVYLCASSLQGLEQFFGPGTRLTVL.

In the case of this clone: One end of the junction is discordant with germline, which a read error may explain. The CDR3 DNA reads as TGTGCTAGCAGCTTCGGGACTTACAATGAGCAGTTCTTC. Encoded protein: CASSFGTYNEQFF. This chain uses TRBV7-7 with TRBJ2-1; perhaps TRBD2 as D (6 bases). Germline V gene sequence: CDR1 SSHAT, CDR2 FNYEAQ (reference sequence). This CDR3 is 13 amino acids long. Drawing the rest from reference TRBV7-7 and TRBJ2-1, the complete variable domain is GAGVSQSPRYKVTKRGQDVTLRCDPISSHATLYWYQQALGQGPEFLTYFNYEAQPDKSGLPSDRFSAERPEGSISTLTIQRTEQRDSAMYRCASSFGTYNEQFFGPGTRLTVL.

This chain links TRBV6-5 with TRBJ1-2; 8 bases align to TRBD1. Germline V CDR1 and CDR2: MNHEY, SVGAGI. V trimming: 5 bases; J trimming: 4 bases; junction bases outside the gene matches: 3. The CDR3 sequence is 13 residues long. The CDR3 nucleotides are TGTGCCAGCAGTATAACAGGGGGCTATGGCTACACCTTC. The encoded protein is CASSITGGYGYTF.

The rearrangement joins TRBV29-1 to TRBJ2-3, with 14 bases fitting TRBD2. The CDR3 loop spans 16 amino acids. Germline V gene data show CDR1 as SQVTM and CDR2 as ANQGSEA. With V trimmed by 2 bases and J by 4 bases, 5 bases remained unmatched. CDR3 bases: TGCAGCGTTGAACGGGGACTAGCGGGAGTAGCAGATACGCAGTATTTT. Translated, it gives CSVERGLAGVADTQYF.

V and J are TRBV4-1 and TRBJ2-3; D remains ambiguous. The germline gives CDR1 MGHRA, CDR2 YSYEKL. V lost 1 base, J lost 5 bases, and 10 bases lay in between. The CDR3 totals 14 residues. CDR3 sequence reads: CASSQAPVGDTQYF. CDR3 bases: TGCGCCAGCAGCCAAGCCCCAGTTGGAGATACGCAGTATTTT.